This T cell receptor beta chain was identified during a study of cytomegalovirus exposure and HLA in healthy donors. Study at large: T cells numbering about 179 million yielded around 120 million unique TCR beta sequences in an earlier analysis. Genetic ancestry analysis placed about 76% of the 398 donors that were genotyped in the Caucasian-associated cluster.

Findings and limits, study-wide: The authors later found TCR association rates varying by HLA locus, with DRB1 most and HLA-C fewest.

Comments on this clone: Its antigen is unidentified.

Germline V CDR1 and CDR2: MNHNS, SASEGT. CDR3 length: 14 amino acids. V was trimmed by 1 base and J by 14 bases, leaving 19 bases between them. The PCR was carried out with 60 Vbeta primers and 13 Jbeta primers. Original handling: There were around 78 million unique TCR beta chains by a later count, and approximately 12 million of them were shared. Libraries were prepared by immunoSEQ multiplex PCR; TCRdb keeps only in-frame clonotypes and omits some of them. The V and J calls and the clone size are those of that table, but D and trimming were determined from the DNA. The sample lists 120,000 to 150,000 clones, 75% to 80% occurring once.

The sequenced sample was PBMCs. The chain employs TRBV6-1 and TRBJ2-3; possible D gene TRBD2, 6 bases. The source of this sequence is a man aged 35 to 55 in good health and CMV-seropositive. CDR3 nucleotides: TGTGCCAGCAGTGAAGGACCGGGACTTGGTATTGGGTATTTT. Its translation is CASSEGPGLGIGYF.